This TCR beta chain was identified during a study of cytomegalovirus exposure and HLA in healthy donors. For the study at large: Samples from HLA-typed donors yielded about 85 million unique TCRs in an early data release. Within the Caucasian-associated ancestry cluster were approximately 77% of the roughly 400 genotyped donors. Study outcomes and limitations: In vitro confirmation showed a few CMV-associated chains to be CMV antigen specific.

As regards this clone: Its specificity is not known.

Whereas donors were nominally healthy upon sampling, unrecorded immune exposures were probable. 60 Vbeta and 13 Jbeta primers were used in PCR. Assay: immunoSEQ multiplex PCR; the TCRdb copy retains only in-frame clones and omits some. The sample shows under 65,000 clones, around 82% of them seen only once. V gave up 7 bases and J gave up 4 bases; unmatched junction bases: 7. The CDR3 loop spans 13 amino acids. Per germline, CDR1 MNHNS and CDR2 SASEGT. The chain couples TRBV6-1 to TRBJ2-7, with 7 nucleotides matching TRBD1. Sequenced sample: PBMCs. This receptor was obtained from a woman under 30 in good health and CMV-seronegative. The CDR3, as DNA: TGTGCCAGCACCCCACCAGGGGGATACGAGCAGTACTTC. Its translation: CASTPPGGYEQYF.